This T cell receptor (beta chain) was profiled in a study of CD8+CD57+ T cells in acquired aplastic anemia. TCR beta VDJ and CDR3 profiling used genomic DNA as template. MiXCR, run by TCRdb on the reads, gives a single entry per CDR3 protein. The sample yields some 410,000 distinct CDR3 sequences, 55% to 70% seen once. Whole-study results and caveats: Some 31 CD8+ CDR3 sequences were shared between patients and controls.

This clonotype was recorded many times. What it binds is not known. V was cut by 3 bases and J by 4 bases, with 15 bases left in between. The CDR3 runs to 16 residues. Germline CDR1 reads LNHDA; CDR2 reads SQIVND (reference sequence). The chain links TRBV19 to TRBJ1-4; the D gene is possibly TRBD1 (5 bases). The source of this sequence is a human donor in good health, serving as a control. What was sequenced was sorted CD4+, CD8+, or CD8+CD57+ T cells (not recorded which) from PBMCs. The CDR3 DNA follows: TGTGCCAGTAGTATTCCGCCGGGACGGGGTAATGAAAAACTGTTTTTT. Amino acids: CASSIPPGRGNEKLFF.